These 28 T cell receptor beta chains share one sample of origin, sequenced in a study of T cells in localized non-small cell lung cancer. Profiling relied on immunoSEQ multiplex PCR, and the TCRdb table lists in-frame clones only, not all of them. The table lists about 48,000 clones, about 72% of them singletons. The sample was peripheral blood, taken before any cancer treatment. These receptors were obtained from a man between 40 and 70 years old with stage I squamous cell lung carcinoma.

The chain employs TRBV28 and TRBJ2-7, with 8 bases lining up with TRBD1. The trim removed 7 bases at V and 2 bases at J, leaving 10 bases unmatched. The CDR3 consists of 15 residues. Germline V gene lookup returns CDR1 MDHEN and CDR2 SYDVKM. CDR3: CASKESQGAPYEQYF. CDR3 DNA: TGTGCCAGCAAGGAAAGCCAGGGGGCCCCCTACGAGCAGTACTTC.

The J gene is TRBJ2-2, the V gene TRBV6-6, with D possibly being TRBD2 (6 bases). V lost 7 bases, J lost 3 bases, and 12 bases lay in between. Germline V gene lookup returns CDR1 MNHNY and CDR2 SVGAGI (reference sequence). CDR3 length equals 14 residues. The CDR3 DNA is TGTGCCAGCAATGGGGGGAAGGACACCGGGGAGCTGTTTTTT. Its translation: CASNGGKDTGELFF.

In its sample, this clone was seen a few times. CDR3 amino acids: CASSLAGGRTDTQYF. DNA of the CDR3: TGTGCCAGCAGCTTAGCGGGGGGACGCACAGATACGCAGTATTTT. The J gene is TRBJ2-3, the V gene TRBV7-3, with 8 bases lining up with TRBD2. V lost 2 bases to trimming and J lost 1 base; unmatched junction nucleotides: 2. The CDR3 is made up of 15 amino acids. Per the germline V gene, CDR1 is SGHTA and CDR2 is FQGTGA.

Note on this clone: Additional DNA sequences in this sample encode the identical CDR3. This chain joins TRBV6-5 and TRBJ2-3; D unresolved. CDR1 and CDR2 (germline): MNHEY, SVGAGI. V was cut by 2 bases and J by 0 bases, with 6 bases left in between. CDR3 length equals 14 residues. CDR3: CASSYRASTDTQYF. The CDR3 DNA reads TGTGCCAGCAGTTACCGGGCCAGCACAGATACGCAGTATTTT.

This clone was detected once. The chain links TRBV9 to TRBJ2-7; 7 bases agree with TRBD1. V lost 6 bases, J lost 5 bases, and 11 bases stayed unmatched. Germline V gene data show CDR1 as SGDLS and CDR2 as YYNGEE. This CDR3 is built from 14 residues. CDR3 region: CASTPWTGSDEQYF. CDR3 in DNA: TGTGCCAGCACCCCTTGGACAGGTAGCGACGAGCAGTACTTC.

The V and J genes are TRBV18 and TRBJ1-1; TRBD1 agrees at 8 bases. The ends lost 7 bases at V and 1 base at J; junction bases unmatched: 5. Germline CDR1 KGHSH, CDR2 LQKENI. The CDR3 loop spans 14 amino acids. Here the CDR3 DNA reads TGTGCCAGCTTACAACAGGGGGGGAACACTGAAGCTTTCTTT. Protein sequence: CASLQQGGNTEAFF.

In regard to this clone: The junction departs from the called germline gene at one end, perhaps through a read error. This chain links TRBV19 with TRBJ1-2, with D possibly TRBD1 on 5 matching bases. The CDR3 runs to 13 residues. Germline-derived CDR1 and CDR2 are LNHDA and SQIVND (reference sequence). The CDR3 DNA is TGTGCCAGCAGTACGGGACGAGATTATGGCTACACCTTC. Its protein is CASSTGRDYGYTF.

CDR3 sequence: CASGRTGVFGETQYF. The CDR3 DNA reads as TGTGCCAGCGGTAGGACAGGGGTTTTTGGAGAGACCCAGTACTTC. This sequence joins TRBV11-2 and TRBJ2-5, with TRBD1 matching 9 bases. CDR1 is SGHAT, CDR2 FQNNGV, per germline. The CDR3 runs to 15 residues. J gave up 4 bases and V 8 bases, and 11 bases lay outside the gene matches.

V gene TRBV27 combines with J gene TRBJ1-6; no clear D. CDR3 length equals 17 residues. Trimming left V 7 bases short and J 3 bases short, with 19 bases between. The germline V gene encodes CDR1 MNHEY and CDR2 SMNVEV (reference sequence). The CDR3 sequence: CASTPSADLFYNSPLHF. The DNA of the CDR3 is TGTGCCAGCACTCCCTCGGCCGACTTGTTCTATAATTCACCCCTCCACTTT.

The chain links TRBV5-1 to TRBJ1-3, with 9 bases lining up with TRBD1. The CDR3 runs 16 residues. Trimming at V came to 2 bases and at J to 2 bases, leaving 5 bases not matched to a gene. The V gene's germline CDR1 is SGHRS and CDR2 YFSETQ. For the CDR3, the DNA is TGCGCCAGCAGCTTCGAAGGGACAGGGACTGGAAACACCATATATTTT. As protein: CASSFEGTGTGNTIYF.

V and J are TRBV5-1 and TRBJ1-4; possibly TRBD1 for D (5 bases). V lost 7 bases, J lost 0 bases, and 10 bases lay in between. Germline CDR1 SGHRS, CDR2 YFSETQ. The CDR3 runs 14 residues. DNA for the CDR3: TGCGCCAGCCGGGACGGAGCAACTAATGAAAAACTGTTTTTT. Protein product: CASRDGATNEKLFF.

The chain couples TRBV7-8 to TRBJ2-3, with D maybe TRBD2 (5 bases). The V end was cut by 1 base, the J end by 4 bases, with 15 bases between. This CDR3 is built from 16 residues. The germline CDR1 and CDR2 sequences are SGHVS and FQNEAQ. The CDR3 reads CASSLEGSRAADTQYF. CDR3 sequence (DNA): TGTGCCAGCAGCTTAGAAGGCTCACGAGCGGCAGATACGCAGTATTTT.

The gene calls are TRBV14 and TRBJ1-2, with D unclear. CDR3 size: 12 residues. In germline, CDR1 is SGHDN, CDR2 FVKESK. V shed 4 bases and J shed 2 bases, with 5 bases lying between them. As DNA, the CDR3 is TGTGCCAGCAGCCCCTCCAACTATGGCTACACCTTC. Amino acids: CASSPSNYGYTF.

This chain uses TRBV27 with TRBJ1-1; 7 positions match TRBD1. CDR3 length: 16 amino acids. The junction had 13 bases not matched to a gene; V was cut back by 4 bases and J by 5 bases. CDR1 MNHEY and CDR2 SMNVEV come from the germline V gene (reference sequence). The CDR3 bases are TGTGCCAGCAGTTCTTTGGGGCAGGGGGGACAGACTGAAGCTTTCTTT. It is translated as CASSSLGQGGQTEAFF.

The rearrangement links TRBV29-1 to TRBJ1-3; D is ambiguous. Trimming shortened V by 0 bases and J by 2 bases, and 8 bases separated the two germline ends. The length of the CDR3 is 14 residues. Germline V gene lookup returns CDR1 SQVTM and CDR2 ANQGSEA. For the CDR3, the DNA is TGCAGCGTTGAAGAAACTAATGCTGGAAACACCATATATTTT. Its translation is CSVEETNAGNTIYF.

The gene calls are TRBV27 and TRBJ1-1; TRBD1 aligns across 8 bases. With 5 bases clipped from V and 5 bases from J, the junction kept 19 bases outside the gene matches. The CDR3 sequence is 18 residues long. CDR1 and CDR2 (germline): MNHEY, SMNVEV (reference sequence). CDR3 sequence (DNA): TGTGCCAGCAGTCCCTTGAGGGCAGGGGGCGCGAGGGGGACTGAAGCTTTCTTT. Its translation is CASSPLRAGGARGTEAFF.

This clone was recorded once. The chain carries TRBV28 and TRBJ1-3; TRBD1 is a possible D gene (5 bases). The CDR3 consists of 16 residues. Deletions cut 6 bases from V and 4 bases from J, with 19 bases between. CDR1 is MDHEN and CDR2 is SYDVKM in the germline V gene. The CDR3 DNA reads as TGTGCCAGCAGGACCCCCCGGGACTTCCTAGGAAACACCATATATTTT. The encoded protein is CASRTPRDFLGNTIYF.

The V and J genes are TRBV5-1 and TRBJ1-2; the match to TRBD1 covers 7 bases. This CDR3 has 15 residues. Germline CDR1 reads SGHRS; CDR2 reads YFSETQ. The trim removed 4 bases at V and 2 bases at J, leaving 8 bases unmatched. CDR3 bases: TGCGCCAGCAGCCTCGGACAGGCCCCGAACTATGGCTACACCTTC. This translates into CASSLGQAPNYGYTF.

This clone occurred once. The CDR3 reads CASSALGKTSTNEKLFF. The CDR3 bases are TGTGCCAGTAGTGCTCTTGGGAAGACTTCAACTAATGAAAAACTGTTTTTT. J is TRBJ1-4 and V is TRBV19; D unresolved. From germline, CDR1 is LNHDA and CDR2 SQIVND (reference sequence). This CDR3 is 17 amino acids long. V gave up 5 bases and J gave up 0 bases, with 16 bases separating them. Full variable domain (missing parts from reference TRBV19 and TRBJ1-4): DGGITQSPKYLFRKEGQNVTLSCEQNLNHDAMYWYRQDPGQGLRLIYYSQIVNDFQKGDIAEGYSVSREKKESFPLTVTSAQKNPTAFYLCASSALGKTSTNEKLFFGSGTQLSVL.

The chain links TRBV14 to TRBJ1-4; 7 nucleotides agree with TRBD1. CDR3 length: 16 residues. The V gene's germline CDR1 is SGHDN and CDR2 FVKESK. V was clipped by 4 bases and J by 0 bases; unmatched bases: 5. This CDR3 reads CASSRQGHATNEKLFF. CDR3 bases: TGTGCCAGCAGCCGACAGGGACATGCAACTAATGAAAAACTGTTTTTT.

V is TRBV27 and J is TRBJ2-2, with 9 bases that match TRBD1. The CDR3 has 16 amino acids. Germline V CDR1 and CDR2: MNHEY, SMNVEV (reference sequence). The junction had 7 bases not matched to a gene; V was cut back by 4 bases and J by 4 bases. CDR3 DNA sequence: TGTGCCAGCAGTTCAATGAAACAGGGGGCCACCGGGGAGCTGTTTTTT. Protein sequence: CASSSMKQGATGELFF.

The chain links TRBV10-3 to TRBJ2-5; TRBD2 agrees at 10 bases. V gave up 0 bases and J gave up 5 bases; unmatched junction bases: 6. The germline gives CDR1 ENHRY, CDR2 SYGVKD. There are 16 residues in the CDR3. CDR3 bases: TGTGCCATCAGTGAGTCCAAGCGGGGGGGTTCGGAGACCCAGTACTTC. Translation gives CAISESKRGGSETQYF.

This clone was counted once. The chain couples TRBV21-1 to TRBJ1-5; the table's D call, TRBD1, was not checked against the DNA. TRBV21-1 is an annotated pseudogene. The CDR3 loop spans 17 amino acids. CDR3 residues: CASSPHTGGHSNQPQHF. The CDR3, as DNA: TGTGCCAGCAGTCCCCATACAGGGGGTCATAGCAATCAGCCCCAGCATTTT.

The J gene is TRBJ2-1, the V gene TRBV10-3; 7 nucleotides match TRBD2. The CDR3 length is 16 residues. CDR1 and CDR2 (germline): ENHRY, SYGVKD. The ends lost 5 bases at V and 3 bases at J; junction bases unmatched: 10. The CDR3 sequence: CAISPHAGEIYNEQFF. The CDR3 coding sequence is TGTGCCATCAGTCCCCACGCGGGGGAGATCTACAATGAGCAGTTCTTC.

This chain links TRBV11-2 with TRBJ1-1; 7 nucleotides line up with TRBD1. This CDR3 is built from 15 residues. The V and J ends lost 2 bases and 3 bases, in that order; junction bases with no gene match: 6. Germline-derived CDR1 and CDR2 are SGHAT and FQNNGV. CDR3 sequence (DNA): TGTGCCAGCAGCTTACCCGACAGGGTTGACACTGAAGCTTTCTTT. Encoded protein: CASSLPDRVDTEAFF. The variable domain in full, with the rest retrieved from reference TRBV11-2 and TRBJ1-1, is EAGVAQSPRYKIIEKRQSVAFWCNPISGHATLYWYQQILGQGPKLLIQFQNNGVVDDSQLPKDRFSAERLKGVDSTLKIQPAKLEDSAVYLCASSLPDRVDTEAFFGQGTRLTVV.

The rearrangement links TRBV10-3 to TRBJ1-1; 8 bases fit TRBD1. V lost 5 bases to trimming and J lost 3 bases; unmatched junction nucleotides: 2. Per the germline V gene, CDR1 is ENHRY and CDR2 is SYGVKD. The CDR3 loop spans 13 amino acids. In DNA form, the CDR3 reads TGTGCCATCAGTTTGGACAGGGACACTGAAGCTTTCTTT. Amino acids: CAISLDRDTEAFF.

The chain is built from TRBV9 and TRBJ2-1; possible D gene TRBD2, 7 bases. This CDR3 spans 16 amino acids. V lost 1 base and J lost 10, with 21 bases in between. The V gene's germline CDR1 is SGDLS and CDR2 YYNGEE. For the CDR3, the DNA is TGTGCCAGCAGCGTAAGGTTGTGGGGGGGCCCTGGGGAGCAGTTCTTC. Translated: CASSVRLWGGPGEQFF.

Here the CDR3 DNA reads TGTGCCAGCAGTTACCGACAGACTGAGCAGTTCTTC. As protein: CASSYRQTEQFF. The chain recombines TRBV6-5 with TRBJ2-1; tentatively, D is TRBD1 (5 bases). This CDR3 contains 12 residues. Germline V gene lookup returns CDR1 MNHEY and CDR2 SVGAGI. With 2 bases removed from V and 9 bases from J, the gap between germline ends came to 8 bases.